Reported below is one T cell receptor beta chain. This table comes from immunoSEQ multiplex PCR, and its TCRdb copy is limited to in-frame clones, with some not included. The sample yields fewer than 500,000 clones, 88% seen once. These data come from a study of blood T cell repertoires in COVID-19. The V gene's germline CDR1 is SQVTM and CDR2 ANQGSEA. V shed 2 bases and J shed 9 bases, with 12 bases lying between them. CDR3 length: 12 residues. The TCR originated in a woman under 40 with acute COVID-19. J is TRBJ2-3 and V is TRBV29-1; D perhaps matches TRBD1 (7 bases). What was sequenced was PBMCs or T cells enriched from blood (not recorded which). The CDR3 DNA reads as TGCAGCGTTGAAAGGTCAGGGGGGACGCAGTATTTT. Amino acids: CSVERSGGTQYF.